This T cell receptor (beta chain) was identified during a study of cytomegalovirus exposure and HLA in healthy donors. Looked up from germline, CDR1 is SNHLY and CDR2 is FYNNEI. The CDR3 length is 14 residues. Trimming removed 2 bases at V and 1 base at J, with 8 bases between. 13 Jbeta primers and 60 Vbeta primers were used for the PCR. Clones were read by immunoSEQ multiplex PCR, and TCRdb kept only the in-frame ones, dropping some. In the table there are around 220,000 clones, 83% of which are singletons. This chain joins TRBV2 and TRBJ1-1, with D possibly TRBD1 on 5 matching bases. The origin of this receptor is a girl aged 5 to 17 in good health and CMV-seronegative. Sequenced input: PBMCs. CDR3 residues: CASSERQPNTEAFF. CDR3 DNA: TGTGCCAGCAGTGAAAGACAGCCGAACACTGAAGCTTTCTTT.